This T cell receptor beta chain was identified in a study of T-cell memory formation after mild COVID-19. Broader study findings: Memory from before infection featured some responding clones, which suggests cross-reactive memory joined.

The V gene's germline CDR1 is MNHEY and CDR2 SVGAGI. Trimming removed 0 bases from V and 8 bases from J, with 14 bases in between. The CDR3 contains 15 residues. Comment on this clonotype: Its antigen is currently unknown.

TCRdb reprocessed the 5' RACE reads with MiXCR, giving one entry per CDR3 protein. This table holds roughly 170,000 distinct CDR3 sequences, under 20% found once. The sample taken for sequencing was PBMCs or a T cell subset sorted from them (not recorded which). The source is a man aged 18 to 30 who had mild COVID-19 (a few samples of this study predate the infection). Cell type and time point are not known. This chain uses TRBV6-5 with TRBJ1-5; D is undetermined. CDR3 coding DNA: TGTGCCAGCAGTTACTCCTACATGGCGAAAGAGCCCCAGCATTTT. This sequence encodes CASSYSYMAKEPQHF.